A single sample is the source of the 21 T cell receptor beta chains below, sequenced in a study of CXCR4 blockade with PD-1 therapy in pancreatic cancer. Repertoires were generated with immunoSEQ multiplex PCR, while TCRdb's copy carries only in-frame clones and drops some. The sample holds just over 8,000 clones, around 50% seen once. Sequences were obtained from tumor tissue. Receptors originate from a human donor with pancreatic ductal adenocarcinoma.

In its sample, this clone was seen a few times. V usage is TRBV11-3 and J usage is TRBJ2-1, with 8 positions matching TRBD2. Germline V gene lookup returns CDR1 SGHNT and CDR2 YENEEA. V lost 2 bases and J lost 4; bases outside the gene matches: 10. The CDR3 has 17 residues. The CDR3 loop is CASSLRGSGGSYNEQFF. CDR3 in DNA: TGTGCCAGCAGCTTAAGGGGGAGCGGGGGCTCATACAATGAGCAGTTCTTC. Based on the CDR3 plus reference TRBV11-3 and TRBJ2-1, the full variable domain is EAGVVQSPRYKIIEKKQPVAFWCNPISGHNTLYWYLQNLGQGPELLIRYENEEAVDDSQLPKDRFSAERLKGVDSTLKIQPAELGDSAVYLCASSLRGSGGSYNEQFFGPGTRLTVL.

CDR3 sequence: CASSLGQGETQYF. The DNA for the CDR3 is TGTGCCAGCAGTTTGGGGCAGGGAGAGACCCAGTACTTC. The genes are TRBV27 and TRBJ2-5; the D gene is possibly TRBD1 (5 bases). CDR1 is MNHEY, CDR2 SMNVEV, per germline (reference sequence). V lost 3 bases and J lost 4, with 9 bases in between. The CDR3 spans 13 residues.

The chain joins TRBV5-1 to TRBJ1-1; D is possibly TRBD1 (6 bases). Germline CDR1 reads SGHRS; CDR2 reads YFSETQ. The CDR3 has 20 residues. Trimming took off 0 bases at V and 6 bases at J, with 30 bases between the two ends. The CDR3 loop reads CASSLAGGQGGLNRGAEAFF. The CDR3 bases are TGCGCCAGCAGCTTGGCCGGCGGCCAAGGGGGTTTAAACCGTGGGGCTGAAGCTTTCTTT. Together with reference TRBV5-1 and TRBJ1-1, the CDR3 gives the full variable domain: KAGVTQTPRYLIKTRGQQVTLSCSPISGHRSVSWYQQTPGQGLQFLFEYFSETQRNKGNFPGRFSGRQFSNSRSEMNVSTLELGDSALYLCASSLAGGQGGLNRGAEAFFGQGTRLTVV.

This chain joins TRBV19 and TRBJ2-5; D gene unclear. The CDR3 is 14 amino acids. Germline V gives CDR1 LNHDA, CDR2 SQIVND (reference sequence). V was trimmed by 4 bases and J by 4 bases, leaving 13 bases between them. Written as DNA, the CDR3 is TGTGCCAGTAGTACCTCCCAGAAACGAGAGACCCAGTACTTC. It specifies CASSTSQKRETQYF. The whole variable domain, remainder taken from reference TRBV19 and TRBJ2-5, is DGGITQSPKYLFRKEGQNVTLSCEQNLNHDAMYWYRQDPGQGLRLIYYSQIVNDFQKGDIAEGYSVSREKKESFPLTVTSAQKNPTAFYLCASSTSQKRETQYFGPGTRLLVL.

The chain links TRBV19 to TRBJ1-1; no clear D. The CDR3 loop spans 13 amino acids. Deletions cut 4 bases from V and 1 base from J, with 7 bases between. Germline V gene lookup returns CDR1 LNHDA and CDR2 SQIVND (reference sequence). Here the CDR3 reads CASSTGGNTEAFF. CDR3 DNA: TGTGCCAGTAGTACGGGCGGGAACACTGAAGCTTTCTTT. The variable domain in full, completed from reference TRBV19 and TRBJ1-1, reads DGGITQSPKYLFRKEGQNVTLSCEQNLNHDAMYWYRQDPGQGLRLIYYSQIVNDFQKGDIAEGYSVSREKKESFPLTVTSAQKNPTAFYLCASSTGGNTEAFFGQGTRLTVV.

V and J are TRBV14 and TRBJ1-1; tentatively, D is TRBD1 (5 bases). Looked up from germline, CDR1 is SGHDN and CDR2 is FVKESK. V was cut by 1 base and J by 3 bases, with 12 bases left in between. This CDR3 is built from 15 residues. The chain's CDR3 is CASSQVQGLDTEAFF. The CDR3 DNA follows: TGTGCCAGCAGCCAAGTTCAGGGATTGGACACTGAAGCTTTCTTT.

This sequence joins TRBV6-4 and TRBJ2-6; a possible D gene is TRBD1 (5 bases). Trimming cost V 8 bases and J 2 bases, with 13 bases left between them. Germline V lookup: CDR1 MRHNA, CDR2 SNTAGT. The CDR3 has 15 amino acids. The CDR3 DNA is TGTGCCAGCCTTAAAATAGGGGCTGGGGCCAACGTCCTGACTTTC. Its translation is CASLKIGAGANVLTF.

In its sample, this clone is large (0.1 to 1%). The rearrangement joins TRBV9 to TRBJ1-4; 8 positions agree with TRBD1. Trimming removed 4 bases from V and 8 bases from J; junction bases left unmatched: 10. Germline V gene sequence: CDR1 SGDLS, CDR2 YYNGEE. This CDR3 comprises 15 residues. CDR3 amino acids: CASSSDRGAREKLFF. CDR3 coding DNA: TGTGCCAGCAGCTCTGACAGGGGCGCAAGGGAAAAACTGTTTTTT.

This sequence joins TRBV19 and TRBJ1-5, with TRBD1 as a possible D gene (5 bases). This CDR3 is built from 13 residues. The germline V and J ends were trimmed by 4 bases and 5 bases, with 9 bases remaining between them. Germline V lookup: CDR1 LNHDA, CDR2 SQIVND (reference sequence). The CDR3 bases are TGTGCCAGTAGTAAACAGGTCCATCAGCCCCAGCATTTT. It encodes CASSKQVHQPQHF. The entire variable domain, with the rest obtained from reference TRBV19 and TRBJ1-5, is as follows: DGGITQSPKYLFRKEGQNVTLSCEQNLNHDAMYWYRQDPGQGLRLIYYSQIVNDFQKGDIAEGYSVSREKKESFPLTVTSAQKNPTAFYLCASSKQVHQPQHFGDGTRLSIL.

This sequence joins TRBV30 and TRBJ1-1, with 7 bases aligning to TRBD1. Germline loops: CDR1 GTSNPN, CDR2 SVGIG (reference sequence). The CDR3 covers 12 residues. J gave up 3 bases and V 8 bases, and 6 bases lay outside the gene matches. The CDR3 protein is CAAGQAYTEAFF. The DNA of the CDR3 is TGTGCCGCCGGACAGGCCTACACTGAAGCTTTCTTT.

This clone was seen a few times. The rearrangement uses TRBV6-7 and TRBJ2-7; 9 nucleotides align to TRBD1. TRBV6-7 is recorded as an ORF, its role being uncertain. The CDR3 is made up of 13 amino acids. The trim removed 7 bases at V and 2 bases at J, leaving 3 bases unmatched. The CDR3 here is CASTTGGPYEQYF. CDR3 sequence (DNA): TGTGCCAGCACTACAGGGGGCCCCTACGAGCAGTACTTC.

The CDR3 is CASLAGESYNEQFF. CDR3 nucleotide sequence: TGCGCCAGCCTAGCGGGAGAGTCCTACAATGAGCAGTTCTTC. The chain couples TRBV10-2 to TRBJ2-1; 10 nucleotides line up with TRBD2. V was pared by 8 bases and J by 1 base, with 2 bases of the junction left unmatched. The germline V gene encodes CDR1 WSHSY and CDR2 SAAADI. The CDR3 covers 14 residues.

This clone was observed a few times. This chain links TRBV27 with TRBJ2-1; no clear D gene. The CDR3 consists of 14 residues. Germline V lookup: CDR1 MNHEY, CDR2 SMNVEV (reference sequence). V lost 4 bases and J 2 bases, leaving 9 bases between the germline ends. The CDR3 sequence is CASSWAGAYNEQFF. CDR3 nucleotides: TGTGCCAGCAGTTGGGCCGGAGCCTACAATGAGCAGTTCTTC.

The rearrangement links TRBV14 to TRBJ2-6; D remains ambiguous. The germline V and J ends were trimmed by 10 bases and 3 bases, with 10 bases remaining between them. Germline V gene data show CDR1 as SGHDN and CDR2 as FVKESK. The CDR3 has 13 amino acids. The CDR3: CATGIVGANVLTF. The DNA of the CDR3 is TGTGCCACCGGCATAGTTGGGGCCAACGTCCTGACTTTC.

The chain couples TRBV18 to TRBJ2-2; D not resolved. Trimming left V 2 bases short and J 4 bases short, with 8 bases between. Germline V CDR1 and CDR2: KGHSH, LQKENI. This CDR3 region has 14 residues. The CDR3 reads CASSPETGTGELFF. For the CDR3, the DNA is TGTGCCAGCTCACCAGAGACGGGCACCGGGGAGCTGTTTTTT.

The CDR3 is CATSRERTGVNSPLHF. In DNA, the CDR3 is TGTGCCACCAGCAGAGAAAGGACAGGGGTTAATTCACCCCTCCACTTT. This chain links TRBV15 with TRBJ1-6; 9 nucleotides line up with TRBD1. The CDR3 length is 16 residues. The J segment lost 6 bases and the V segment lost 0 bases, leaving 3 bases of the junction unmatched. Germline V gene lookup returns CDR1 LNHNV and CDR2 YYDKDF (reference sequence).

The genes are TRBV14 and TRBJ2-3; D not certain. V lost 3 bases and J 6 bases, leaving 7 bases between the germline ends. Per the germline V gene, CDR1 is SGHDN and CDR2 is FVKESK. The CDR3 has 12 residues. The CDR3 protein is CASSHNEDTQYF. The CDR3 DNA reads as TGTGCCAGCAGCCATAATGAGGATACGCAGTATTTT.

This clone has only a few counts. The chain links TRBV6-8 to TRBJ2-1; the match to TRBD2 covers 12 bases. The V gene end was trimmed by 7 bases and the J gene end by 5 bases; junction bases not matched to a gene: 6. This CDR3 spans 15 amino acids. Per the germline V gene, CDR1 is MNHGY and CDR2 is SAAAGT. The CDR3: CASITTSGRNNEQFF. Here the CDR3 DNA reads TGTGCCAGCATCACAACTAGCGGGAGGAACAATGAGCAGTTCTTC.

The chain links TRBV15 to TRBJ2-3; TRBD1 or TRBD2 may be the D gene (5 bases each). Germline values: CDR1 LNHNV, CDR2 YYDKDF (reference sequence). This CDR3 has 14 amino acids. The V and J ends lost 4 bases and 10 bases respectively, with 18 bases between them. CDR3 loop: CATSIGDAVGPQYF. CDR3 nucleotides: TGTGCCACCAGCATCGGGGACGCCGTCGGTCCGCAGTATTTT.

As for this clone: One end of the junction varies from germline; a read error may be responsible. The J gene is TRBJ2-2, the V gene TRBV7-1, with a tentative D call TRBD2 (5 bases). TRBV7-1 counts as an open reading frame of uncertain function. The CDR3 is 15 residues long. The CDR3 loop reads CASSLSGSGLGELFF. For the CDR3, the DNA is TGTGCCAGCAGCTTAAGTGGGAGTGGTCTCGGGGAACTGTTTTTT.

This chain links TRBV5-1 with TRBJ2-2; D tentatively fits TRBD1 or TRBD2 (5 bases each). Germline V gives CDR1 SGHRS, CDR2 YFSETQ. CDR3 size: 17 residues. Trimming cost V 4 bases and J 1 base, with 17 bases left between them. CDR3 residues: CASSSRGRNRNTGELFF. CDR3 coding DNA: TGCGCCAGCAGCAGCCGGGGCCGCAACAGGAACACCGGGGAGCTGTTTTTT.